This T cell receptor (beta chain) was obtained from a study of blood T cell repertoires in COVID-19. Under the authors' procedure: Researchers report that nucleated cell counts were estimated from reference gene primer amplification. This table comes from immunoSEQ multiplex PCR, and its TCRdb copy is limited to in-frame clones, with some not included. Clone size and the V and J calls come from that table; the DNA yielded D and trimming. The table records approximately 120,000 clones, approximately 83% of them present only once. CDR1 LGHNA and CDR2 YSLEER come from the germline V gene. Trimming removed 1 base from V and 6 bases from J, with 12 bases in between. CDR3 length: 14 amino acids. This clone has only one observation.

The chain has TRBV4-3 and TRBJ1-2, with D maybe TRBD1 (5 bases). The sequenced material came from peripheral blood. The sequence was collected from a woman aged 50 to 65 who had recovered from COVID-19. This CDR3 reads CASSQGGAGDGYTF. Written as DNA, the CDR3 is TGCGCCAGCAGCCAAGGCGGGGCCGGGGATGGCTACACCTTC.